The clone carrying this TCR beta chain was counted at least ten times. Its antigen is unknown. This record comes from a study of response to subunit inactivated influenza vaccine. Trimming took 3 bases from V and 2 from J, leaving 7 bases between them. CDR3 length equals 13 residues. Study-wide findings and caveats: Few new T cells, the authors suggested, are recruited by each seasonal influenza vaccination.

TCRdb reprocessed the RT-PCR reads with MiXCR, giving one entry per CDR3 protein. The table includes about 480,000 distinct CDR3 sequences, around 25% detected once. The material sequenced was CD4+ T cells sorted from PBMCs, taken 4 to 6 days after vaccination. The V call is TRBV12-3 or TRBV12-4, the J call TRBJ2-5; no firm D call. This sequence originates from a man aged 50 to 59 who received an inactivated influenza vaccine. The CDR3 nucleotides are TGTGCCAGCAGTTTCATCGGACAAGAGACCCAGTACTTC. Its protein is CASSFIGQETQYF.